This T cell receptor beta chain comes out of a study of cytomegalovirus exposure and HLA in healthy donors. As for the study in general: A later analysis reported the 100 to 150 validation repertoires used the same platform as the 550 to 700 first-cohort repertoires. General study results and limits: Cytomegalovirus status was reportedly diagnosed by the classifier with high sensitivity and specificity.

The donors were part of the roughly 120-subject validation cohort, which stood apart from the approximately 630-subject first cohort. V was cut by 2 bases and J by 2 bases, with 17 bases left in between. Germline-derived CDR1 and CDR2 are SGHTS and YDEGEE. The CDR3 totals 17 residues. Some clones are missing from TCRdb's copy, which holds only in-frame ones; the method was immunoSEQ multiplex PCR. This sample has tens of thousands of clones, with around 94% found just once. A note on this clone: Its antigen is not known.

This rearrangement joins TRBV5-8 to TRBJ2-1, with D possibly being TRBD1 (8 bases). The clonotype comes from a young man in good health and CMV-seronegative. Source material: PBMCs. CDR3 nucleotides: TGTGCCAGCAGCTTATACCGGACAGGGAGGGCCTACAATGAGCAGTTCTTC. It encodes CASSLYRTGRAYNEQFF.